Listed below are T cell receptor beta chains from one sample, sequenced in a study of persistence of HIV-infected CD4 T cells. Profiled with immunoSEQ multiplex PCR; TCRdb holds only in-frame clones, not every one. Of more than 30,000 clones in the sample, roughly 71% were seen once. These receptors' targets are unknown. The source material was CD4+ T cells sorted from PBMCs after approximately 19-hour stimulation, sampled from a patient who received antiretroviral therapy. Receptor source: an adult man with HIV who was CMV-seropositive. The CDR3 runs from the conserved cysteine through the conserved F or W. D genes are given only for firm matches. Clone sizes are given selectively: once, few, many, or a class where the clone is expanded.

D: NA; J: TRBJ2-2; V: TRBV29-1; size: NA; DNA: TGCGTCGGCCTTCCTAACACCGGGGAGCTGTTTTTT; CDR3: CVGLPNTGELFF
D: TRBD1; J: TRBJ1-5; V: TRBV2; size: NA; DNA: TGTGCCAGCAGCCCGGGACAGGGGACTCAGCCCCAGCATTTT; CDR3: CASSPGQGTQPQHF
D: NA; J: TRBJ1-6; V: TRBV27; size: NA; DNA: TGTGCCAGCACCTTCGCCGGCCCCAATTCACCCCTCCACTTT; CDR3: CASTFAGPNSPLHF
D: NA; J: TRBJ2-6; V: TRBV18; size: NA; DNA: TGTGCCAGCTCACCACCAAATGGACCGAAACTCTCTGGGGCCAACGTCCTGACTTTC; CDR3: CASSPPNGPKLSGANVLTF
D: NA; J: TRBJ1-5; V: TRBV28; size: NA; DNA: TGTGCCAGCAGTTTCAGTACTCAGCCCCAGCATTTT; CDR3: CASSFSTQPQHF
D: TRBD1; J: TRBJ1-4; V: TRBV4-2; size: NA; DNA: TGTGCCAGCAGCCAACGTGCTCGGGACAGTAATGAAAAACTGTTTTTT; CDR3: CASSQRARDSNEKLFF
D: NA; J: TRBJ1-2; V: TRBV6-5; size: NA; DNA: TGTGCCAGCAGTTACTCGGGGGCGCCCGGCTACACCTTC; CDR3: CASSYSGAPGYTF
D: TRBD1; J: TRBJ2-3; V: TRBV3-1/TRBV3-2; size: NA; DNA: TGTGCCAGCAGCTCCGGACAGGGCCCCACAGATACGCAGTATTTT; CDR3: CASSSGQGPTDTQYF
D: NA; J: TRBJ1-5; V: TRBV10-3; size: few; DNA: TGTGCCATCAGTGAGGCGGGGGGGGGCAATCAGCCCCAGCATTTT; CDR3: CAISEAGGGNQPQHF
D: NA; J: TRBJ2-7; V: TRBV29-1; size: once; DNA: TGCAGCGTCGGAGGGGATGGGTACGAGCAGTACTTC; CDR3: CSVGGDGYEQYF
D: NA; J: TRBJ1-5; V: TRBV28; size: NA; DNA: TGTGCCAGCAGTTCCATCCCCTCCGAGCCCCAGCATTTT; CDR3: CASSSIPSEPQHF
D: TRBD1; J: TRBJ1-1; V: TRBV6-5; size: NA; DNA: TGTGCCAGTAAGGACAGGGGGACGAACACTGAAGCTTTCTTT; CDR3: CASKDRGTNTEAFF
D: NA; J: TRBJ1-1; V: TRBV7-3; size: NA; DNA: TGTGCCAGCAGCTTAACTTTAGGACTGAACACTGAAGCTTTCTTT; CDR3: CASSLTLGLNTEAFF
D: TRBD1; J: TRBJ2-7; V: TRBV19; size: NA; DNA: TGTGCCAGTAGTATTCAAGGACAGGGGATAAACGAGCAGTACTTC; CDR3: CASSIQGQGINEQYF
D: NA; J: TRBJ1-6; V: TRBV12-3/TRBV12-4; size: NA; DNA: TGTGCCAGCAGTTTCAGTAATTCACCCCTCCACTTT; CDR3: CASSFSNSPLHF
D: TRBD1; J: TRBJ2-5; V: TRBV5-6; size: NA; DNA: TGTGCCAGCAGCTTGGCGGGACAGGTCGGGCAAGAGACCCAGTACTTC; CDR3: CASSLAGQVGQETQYF
D: NA; J: TRBJ2-7; V: TRBV27; size: few; DNA: TGTGCCAGCACCGCCCCCGGGGGAGAAGAGCAGTACTTC; CDR3: CASTAPGGEEQYF
D: NA; J: TRBJ2-7; V: TRBV7-8; size: NA; DNA: TGTGCCAGCAGCTTTGGGGTTAGACAAACGCCCTACGAGCAGTACTTC; CDR3: CASSFGVRQTPYEQYF
D: NA; J: TRBJ2-1; V: TRBV1; size: NA; DNA: TGCACCAGCAGCCTAAGTCACCCGATCGTCAATGAGCAGTTCTTC; CDR3: CTSSLSHPIVNEQFF
D: NA; J: TRBJ1-2; V: TRBV18; size: NA; DNA: TGTGCCAGCTCACGCTCGGCGGGGGCGGAGAAAAACTATGGCTACACCTTC; CDR3: CASSRSAGAEKNYGYTF
D: NA; J: TRBJ2-1; V: TRBV29-1; size: NA; DNA: TGCAGTAAGACCGATAGCTCCTACAATGAGCAGTTCTTC; CDR3: CSKTDSSYNEQFF
D: NA; J: TRBJ1-4; V: TRBV20-1; size: once; DNA: TGCAGTGCTAGTCGGGGGCCGGGAGAAAAACTGTTTTTT; CDR3: CSASRGPGEKLFF
D: NA; J: TRBJ2-1; V: TRBV18; size: NA; DNA: TGTGCCAGCTCCTCGGATCAGAGGAGCTCCTACAATGAGCAGTTCTTC; CDR3: CASSSDQRSSYNEQFF
D: TRBD2; J: TRBJ2-5; V: TRBV5-1; size: NA; DNA: TGCGCCAGCAGGCGGGGGCAAGAGACCCAGTACTTC; CDR3: CASRRGQETQYF
D: NA; J: TRBJ2-7; V: TRBV28; size: few; DNA: TGTGCCAGCAGTTTAAGGGAATACGAGCAGTACTTC; CDR3: CASSLREYEQYF
D: NA; J: TRBJ1-4; V: TRBV6-5; size: NA; DNA: TGTGCCAGCAGTCCCGGGGTGGGACGCAGGCTGTTTTTT; CDR3: CASSPGVGRRLFF
D: NA; J: TRBJ2-7; V: TRBV29-1; size: NA; DNA: TGCAGCGTTGGGGGGGACAGTAGCTCCTACGAGCAGTACTTC; CDR3: CSVGGDSSSYEQYF
D: NA; J: TRBJ1-6; V: TRBV28; size: NA; DNA: TGTGCCAGCAGTCTATTAAAACCGAGCTCCTATAATTCACCCCTCCACTTT; CDR3: CASSLLKPSSYNSPLHF
D: TRBD2; J: TRBJ2-1; V: TRBV9; size: NA; DNA: TGTGCCAGCAGCGTAGTTAGCGGGCTTTACAATGAGCAGTTCTTC; CDR3: CASSVVSGLYNEQFF
D: TRBD1; J: TRBJ2-3; V: TRBV28; size: NA; DNA: TGTGCCAGCAGTCGGGACAGGGGGATGTATACGCAGTATTTT; CDR3: CASSRDRGMYTQYF
D: TRBD1; J: TRBJ1-1; V: TRBV5-1; size: once; DNA: TGCGCCAGCAGCTTGGCAGGACAGGGGGGCACTGAAGCTTTCTTT; CDR3: CASSLAGQGGTEAFF
D: TRBD2; J: TRBJ2-1; V: TRBV6-5; size: NA; DNA: TGTGCCACCCTAGAGGCGGGGGGGGCCAGGAGTGAGCAGTTCTTC; CDR3: CATLEAGGARSEQFF
D: NA; J: TRBJ2-3; V: TRBV27; size: NA; DNA: TGTGCCAGCAGTTCCTTACTAGCAACAGATACGCAGTATTTT; CDR3: CASSSLLATDTQYF
D: TRBD1; J: TRBJ2-3; V: TRBV27; size: NA; DNA: TGTGCCAGCAGTTTAGGACAGGGATATAGCACAGATACGCAGTATTTT; CDR3: CASSLGQGYSTDTQYF
D: TRBD1; J: TRBJ2-3; V: TRBV30; size: NA; DNA: TGTGCCTGGAGCATACAGGGGGCGACCTCAGATACGCAGTATTTT; CDR3: CAWSIQGATSDTQYF
D: NA; J: TRBJ2-3; V: TRBV29-1; size: NA; DNA: TGCAGCGTTGGGAGGGACGGGGGCCCGGCAGATACGCAGTATTTT; CDR3: CSVGRDGGPADTQYF
D: NA; J: TRBJ1-2; V: TRBV13; size: NA; DNA: TGTGCCAGCAGCCCCGGAACGGACTACTATGGCTACACCTTC; CDR3: CASSPGTDYYGYTF
D: NA; J: TRBJ1-1; V: TRBV20-1; size: NA; DNA: TGCAGTGCTAGAGCAGGGTATGAAGCTTTCTTT; CDR3: CSARAGYEAFF
D: NA; J: TRBJ2-1; V: TRBV6-5; size: NA; DNA: TGTGCCAGCAGTTACGACCCCTCCCCGTCCCATGAGCAGTTCTTC; CDR3: CASSYDPSPSHEQFF
D: NA; J: TRBJ1-1; V: TRBV19; size: NA; DNA: TGTGCCAGTAGTATAAGCAGGGCGGTTGAAGCTTTCTTT; CDR3: CASSISRAVEAFF
D: TRBD1; J: TRBJ2-7; V: TRBV27; size: few; DNA: TGTGCCAGCAGCAGGGGGACAAGGCCCTACGAGCAGTACTTC; CDR3: CASSRGTRPYEQYF
D: NA; J: TRBJ2-7; V: TRBV7-2; size: NA; DNA: TGTGCCAGCAGCCTCGGACCACTACCAACATACGAGCAGTACTTC; CDR3: CASSLGPLPTYEQYF
D: NA; J: TRBJ2-7; V: TRBV5-1; size: NA; DNA: TGCGCCAGCAGACTAGAGCAGTACTTC; CDR3: CASRLEQYF
D: TRBD1; J: TRBJ2-2; V: TRBV27; size: NA; DNA: TGTGCCAGCGCCCGGGACAGGGGGACCGGGGAGCTGTTTTTT; CDR3: CASARDRGTGELFF
D: TRBD1; J: TRBJ1-6; V: TRBV18; size: once; DNA: TGTGCCAGCTCACCAACAGGGGAGCGGTCACCCCTCCACTTT; CDR3: CASSPTGERSPLHF
D: NA; J: TRBJ2-6; V: TRBV18; size: NA; DNA: TGTGCCAGCTCACCAGGGATCGGGGCCAACGTCCTGACTTTC; CDR3: CASSPGIGANVLTF
D: NA; J: TRBJ1-1; V: TRBV27; size: NA; DNA: TGTGCCAGCAGTTCCACGGCCGGACTTCCGAACACTGAAGCTTTCTTT; CDR3: CASSSTAGLPNTEAFF
D: NA; J: TRBJ1-5; V: TRBV28; size: NA; DNA: TGTGCCAGCAGTTTCGCGGGGGGGGGCGCGGTCGTCCGAGCGGAGGACGGCAATCAGCCCCAGCATTTT; CDR3: CASSFAGGGAVVRAEDGNQPQHF